The 20 T cell receptor beta chains in this list originate from one sample, sequenced in a study of shared clonotypes between healthy human individuals. The assay was immunoSEQ multiplex PCR, and TCRdb's table has in-frame clones only and misses some. The sample lists nearly 1,000,000 clones; over 75% were seen once. The sequencing sample was made of memory CD4+ T cells sorted from blood. The subset here: CD45RA-negative fraction. These receptors came from a man aged 18 to 29 in good health.

This chain connects TRBV7-8 to TRBJ2-3; D is undetermined. V was cut by 1 base and J by 2 bases, with 7 bases left in between. The CDR3 extends over 14 amino acids. Per germline, CDR1 SGHVS and CDR2 FQNEAQ. CDR3: CASSLGASTDTQYF. The CDR3 nucleotides are TGTGCCAGCAGCTTAGGGGCATCCACAGATACGCAGTATTTT.

The DNA of the CDR3 is TGTGCCAGCAAGCCGCGGGGGCCCTACACCGGGGAGCTGTTTTTT. Its translation: CASKPRGPYTGELFF. The genes are TRBV6-5 and TRBJ2-2, with D tentatively TRBD2 (7 bases). In germline, CDR1 is MNHEY, CDR2 SVGAGI. With 7 bases removed from V and 3 bases from J, the gap between germline ends came to 15 bases. CDR3 length: 15 residues.

V usage is TRBV5-1 and J usage is TRBJ1-2; possibly TRBD1 for D (6 bases). Germline CDR1 is SGHRS and CDR2 is YFSETQ. The CDR3 runs 13 residues. Deletions cut 2 bases from V and 3 bases from J, with 8 bases between. CDR3 nucleotides: TGCGCCAGCAGCTTCGCAGGGGACTATGGCTACACCTTC. Translated, it gives CASSFAGDYGYTF.

The V and J genes are TRBV6-5 and TRBJ2-5; D call uncertain. Trimming stripped 3 bases from V and 1 base from J, with 6 bases between. This CDR3 contains 13 residues. Germline V gene data show CDR1 as MNHEY and CDR2 as SVGAGI. CDR3 in amino acids: CASSYQAQETQYF. Here the CDR3 DNA reads TGTGCCAGCAGTTATCAGGCCCAAGAGACCCAGTACTTC.

CDR3 protein: CASSFWGLAGTDTQYF. The CDR3, as DNA: TGTGCCAGCAGTTTCTGGGGTCTAGCGGGCACAGATACGCAGTATTTT. V gene TRBV27 combines with J gene TRBJ2-3, with 7 bases that match TRBD2. The ends lost 3 bases at V and 1 base at J; junction bases unmatched: 7. There are 16 residues in the CDR3. In germline, CDR1 is MNHEY, CDR2 SMNVEV (reference sequence).

The chain recombines TRBV11-2 with TRBJ2-3, with unresolved D. Germline values: CDR1 SGHAT, CDR2 FQNNGV. V was cut by 1 base and J by 0 bases, with 11 bases left in between. The CDR3 spans 16 residues. The CDR3 region is CASSLGIQTSTDTQYF. The DNA for the CDR3 is TGTGCCAGCAGCTTAGGGATACAAACTAGCACAGATACGCAGTATTTT.

Worth noting for this clone: The same CDR3 is also encoded by other DNA sequences in this sample. This sequence joins TRBV14 and TRBJ2-3, with D tentatively TRBD2 (5 bases). This CDR3 has 13 residues. V was trimmed by 5 bases and J by 0 bases, leaving 6 bases between them. Per the germline V gene, CDR1 is SGHDN and CDR2 is FVKESK. This CDR3 reads CASSWTSTDTQYF. The CDR3 bases are TGTGCCAGCAGCTGGACTAGCACAGATACGCAGTATTTT. Based on the CDR3 plus reference TRBV14 and TRBJ2-3, the full variable domain is EAGVTQFPSHSVIEKGQTVTLRCDPISGHDNLYWYRRVMGKEIKFLLHFVKESKQDESGMPNNRFLAERTGGTYSTLKVQPAELEDSGVYFCASSWTSTDTQYFGPGTRLTVL.

V usage is TRBV7-9 and J usage is TRBJ1-1, with D tentatively TRBD1 (5 bases). Germline V gene data show CDR1 as SEHNR and CDR2 as FQNEAQ (reference sequence). V was shortened by 4 bases and J by 6 bases, with 18 bases between the two germline ends. CDR3 length: 15 amino acids. The DNA of the CDR3 is TGTGCCAGCAGCTCCCCTCGAAAGGGGAAGGCTGAAGCTTTCTTT. It specifies CASSSPRKGKAEAFF.

The J gene is TRBJ2-7, the V gene TRBV5-6; D not certain. The CDR3 extends over 13 amino acids. V lost 4 bases to trimming and J lost 6 bases, with 14 bases between them. Germline-derived CDR1 and CDR2 are SGHDT and YYEEEE. The CDR3 is CASSNGPSSEQYF. DNA of the CDR3: TGTGCCAGCAGCAACGGGCCGAGTAGCGAGCAGTACTTC.

Concerning this clone: An end of the junction differs from the germline gene, which may be a read error. CDR3 amino acids: CASNLVLLADPDTQYF. DNA of the CDR3: TGTGCCAGCAACTTAGTGTTACTAGCGGATCCAGATACGCAGTATTTT. The chain joins TRBV7-9 to TRBJ2-3; the match to TRBD2 covers 8 bases. Germline loops: CDR1 SEHNR, CDR2 FQNEAQ (reference sequence). CDR3 length: 16 residues.

V and J are TRBV28 and TRBJ2-5; possibly TRBD1 or TRBD2 for D (5 bases each). The J call is uncertain, as TRBJ2-7 better fits the DNA end. This CDR3 is 15 amino acids long. Germline V gene lookup returns CDR1 MDHEN and CDR2 SYDVKM. CDR3 region: CASSFEGTASYEQYF. The CDR3 DNA reads as TGTGCCAGCAGTTTTGAGGGGACCGCCTCCTACGAGCAGTACTTC.

Points on this clone: A junction boundary mismatches the germline segment, possibly from a read error. The V gene is TRBV18, the J gene TRBJ1-1, with D possibly being TRBD1 (6 bases). The CDR3 spans 15 residues. Germline V gene data show CDR1 as KGHSH and CDR2 as LQKENI. CDR3 loop: CASSTPGGANTEAFF. In nucleotides, the CDR3 is TGTGCCAGCTCAACACCCGGGGGCGCGAACACTGAAGCTTTCTTT.

The rearrangement uses TRBV30 and TRBJ2-7, with D possibly being TRBD2 (5 bases). Trimming left V 1 base short and J 3 bases short, with 10 bases between. Germline V gene data show CDR1 as GTSNPN and CDR2 as SVGIG (reference sequence). This CDR3 comprises 13 residues. The CDR3 DNA follows: TGTGCCTGGAGTGGGACGGGAATCTACGAGCAGTACTTC. It translates to CAWSGTGIYEQYF.

The chain links TRBV27 to TRBJ2-7, with D perhaps matching TRBD2 (5 bases). The CDR3 has 15 residues. The V gene lost 5 bases and the J gene lost 6 bases, with 20 bases spanning the gap. From germline, CDR1 is MNHEY and CDR2 SMNVEV (reference sequence). The CDR3 here is CASSPNTGRRGEQYF. The CDR3 coding sequence is TGTGCCAGCAGTCCCAACACCGGGCGTCGGGGCGAGCAGTACTTC.

This chain uses TRBV13 with TRBJ2-7, with 13 bases aligning to TRBD2. The V gene's germline CDR1 is PRHDT and CDR2 FYEKMQ (reference sequence). Trimming at V came to 4 bases and at J to 7 bases, leaving 10 bases not matched to a gene. The CDR3 covers 16 residues. This CDR3 is CASSSRTSGRAGEQYF. The CDR3 nucleotides read TGTGCCAGCAGCTCCCGGACTAGCGGGAGAGCGGGGGAGCAGTACTTC.

The chain recombines TRBV27 with TRBJ2-7, with D unresolved. V lost 1 base to trimming and J lost 4 bases, with 14 bases between them. Germline V gene lookup returns CDR1 MNHEY and CDR2 SMNVEV (reference sequence). This CDR3 has 15 amino acids. The CDR3 protein is CASSLWTGLGYEQYF. The CDR3 coding sequence is TGTGCCAGCAGTTTATGGACGGGTTTGGGATACGAGCAGTACTTC.

The chain joins TRBV13 to TRBJ1-4, with TRBD1 identical over 12 bases. Unmatched junction bases numbered 8, after V lost 5 bases and J lost 7 bases. CDR1 and CDR2 (germline): PRHDT, FYEKMQ (reference sequence). The CDR3 length is 16 residues. The CDR3 DNA follows: TGTGCCAGCAGCCCCGGGACAGGGGGCAGGGGTGAAAAACTGTTTTTT. It yields the protein CASSPGTGGRGEKLFF.

The table lists this clone with a count of one. In the same sample, other DNA sequences code for this CDR3. This rearrangement joins TRBV29-1 to TRBJ2-5, with D possibly matching TRBD1 (6 bases). Trimming pared 4 bases from V and 1 base from J, leaving 7 bases between. The CDR3 totals 12 residues. The V gene's germline CDR1 is SQVTM and CDR2 ANQGSEA. The CDR3 DNA is TGCAGCGTTGGACAGGCCCAAGAGACCCAGTACTTC. This encodes CSVGQAQETQYF.

CDR3 region: CASSYSGDIYNEQFF. The CDR3 DNA is TGTGCCAGCAGTTACTCCGGGGATATCTACAATGAGCAGTTCTTC. The chain combines TRBV6-6 with TRBJ2-1, with D tentatively TRBD2 (5 bases). The germline V gene has CDR1 MNHNY and CDR2 SVGAGI (reference sequence). The V end was cut by 0 bases, the J end by 3 bases, with 9 bases between. The CDR3 has 15 residues.

This clone was seen a handful of times. J is TRBJ1-2 and V is TRBV7-9, with D perhaps matching TRBD1 (6 bases). Trimming removed 1 base at V and 6 bases at J, with 9 bases between. Per the germline V gene, CDR1 is SEHNR and CDR2 is FQNEAQ (reference sequence). The CDR3 has 13 residues. The CDR3 bases are TGTGCCAGCAGCTTAGGGACAGTTAATGGCTACACCTTC. Translating it yields CASSLGTVNGYTF.